These T cell receptor beta chains were read from a single sample in a study of Graves' ophthalmopathy and Graves' hyperthyroidism. Each CDR3 protein is one row after TCRdb ran MiXCR on the multiplex PCR reads. Here the sample spans some 1.1 million distinct CDR3 sequences, about two fifths being singletons. Sequencing was performed on peripheral blood or thyroid tissue (not recorded which). Receptors were obtained from an adult man with Graves' hyperthyroidism. CDR3s leave out the opening cysteine and the closing phenylalanine or tryptophan.

TRBJ1-2 | TRBV11-2 | ASSLEATGRSGNT
TRBJ1-2 | TRBV10-2 | ASSEPDREHYGYT
TRBJ1-2 | TRBV20-1 | SARDLRDHGYT
TRBJ1-5 | TRBV6-6 | ASSYAAFQGRNNQPQH
TRBJ2-2 | TRBV7-9 | ASSPPRTENTGELF
TRBJ2-7 | TRBV29-1 | SVRGGGTYEQY
TRBJ2-2 | TRBV15 | ATSTRPDLTGELF
TRBJ1-2 | TRBV6-5 | ASSRRTGTVYGYT
TRBJ1-3 | TRBV6-1 | ASSDRGVFSGNTIY
TRBJ1-1 | TRBV15 | ATSRVMDTEAF
TRBJ2-7 | TRBV7-2 | ASSSGGLAGIQY
TRBJ1-6 | TRBV2 | ASRGVQGTPLH
TRBJ1-1 | TRBV20-1 | SAGSGRGQNTEAF
TRBJ2-7 | TRBV14 | ASSPTGAFYEQY
TRBJ1-4 | TRBV29-1 | SVEIGVGEKLF
TRBJ2-7 | TRBV7-2 | ASSLTGSTEQY
TRBJ1-1 | TRBV20-1 | STGLNTEAF
TRBJ2-7 | TRBV11-2 | ASSGLGRYEQY
TRBJ1-2 | TRBV7-9 | ASSREGIGKDNYGYT
TRBJ2-6 | TRBV9 | ASSGGDSGANVLT
TRBJ1-2 | TRBV16 | ASSRDRVINYGYT
TRBJ2-7 | TRBV4-3 | ASSQEYGTGTYEQY
TRBJ1-1 | TRBV12-3/TRBV12-4 | ASTPTGFDTEAF
TRBJ2-1 | TRBV7-2 | ASSAFLGGGLNEQF
TRBJ1-2 | TRBV25-1 | ASQDRRAPGYT
TRBJ2-5 | TRBV7-8 | ASSLVGGGAPQETQY
TRBJ2-7 | TRBV10-3 | AIRLAAAYEQY
TRBJ1-2 | TRBV4-3 | ASSQEPTGRYGYT
TRBJ2-7 | TRBV5-4 | ASTEDQREH
TRBJ2-7 | TRBV6-6 | ASSSHGSGNTYEQY
TRBJ2-5 | TRBV9 | ASSVRVGSQETQY
TRBJ2-2 | TRBV11-2 | ASSLERQAGELF
TRBJ1-1 | TRBV16 | DPGLYEFEAF
TRBJ2-2 | TRBV7-3 | ASSLSSGRDTGELF
TRBJ1-5 | TRBV12-3/TRBV12-4 | ASSFAGVNQPQH
TRBJ2-6 | TRBV7-9 | ASSLTGEFSGANVLT
TRBJ1-4 | TRBV7-2 | ASSLPQGAAKLF
TRBJ1-1 | TRBV5-6 | ASSFSGTRYEAF
TRBJ1-1 | TRBV2 | ASCEVAGDNEAF
TRBJ1-4 | TRBV10-2 | ASSEIKGGQV
TRBJ2-5 | TRBV7-9 | ASRLTGTVQETQY
TRBJ1-1 | TRBV7-8 | ASRPNRDTYMNTEAF
TRBJ2-2 | TRBV7-9 | ASSLGDVGTGELF
TRBJ2-7 | TRBV28 | ASRGSASGYEQY
TRBJ2-7 | TRBV7-9 | ASSGPGRWNEQY
TRBJ1-5 | TRBV7-9 | ASSLATGLAKETQH
TRBJ2-6 | TRBV5-1 | AGSLDRDSGANVLT
TRBJ2-6 | TRBV2 | ASSYDNSGANVLT
TRBJ1-1 | TRBV30 | AWSAVSYTEAF
TRBJ1-5 | TRBV4-2 | ASSQGQENQPQH
TRBJ2-5 | TRBV29-1 | SVVIVIGQETQY
TRBJ1-3 | TRBV7-2 | ASSLAVGPSGNTIY
TRBJ1-2 | TRBV28 | ASSFPAVPGYT
TRBJ1-3 | TRBV7-8 | ASSLDILDTIY
TRBJ2-5 | TRBV20-1 | SATYRGYGETQY
TRBJ2-5 | TRBV18 | ASSPGISETQY
TRBJ1-4 | TRBV14 | ASSPPTGEKLF
TRBJ2-2 | TRBV20-1 | SARTSGGELF
TRBJ2-2 | TRBV11-2 | ASSFIGRNTGELF